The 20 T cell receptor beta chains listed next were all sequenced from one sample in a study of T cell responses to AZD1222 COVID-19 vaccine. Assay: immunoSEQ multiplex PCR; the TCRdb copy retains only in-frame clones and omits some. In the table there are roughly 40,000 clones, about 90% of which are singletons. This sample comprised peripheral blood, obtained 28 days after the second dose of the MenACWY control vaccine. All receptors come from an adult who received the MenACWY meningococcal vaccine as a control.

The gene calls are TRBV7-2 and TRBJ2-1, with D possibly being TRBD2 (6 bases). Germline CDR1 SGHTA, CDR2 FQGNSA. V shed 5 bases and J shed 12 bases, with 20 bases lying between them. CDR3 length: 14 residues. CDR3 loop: CASSPHGTRRGQFF. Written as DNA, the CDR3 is TGTGCCAGCAGCCCCCATGGGACTCGCCGCGGGCAGTTCTTC.

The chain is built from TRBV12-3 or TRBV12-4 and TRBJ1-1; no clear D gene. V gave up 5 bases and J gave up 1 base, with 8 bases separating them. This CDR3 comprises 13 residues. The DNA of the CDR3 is TGTGCCAGCAGTCCCCCTAAGAACACTGAAGCTTTCTTT. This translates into CASSPPKNTEAFF.

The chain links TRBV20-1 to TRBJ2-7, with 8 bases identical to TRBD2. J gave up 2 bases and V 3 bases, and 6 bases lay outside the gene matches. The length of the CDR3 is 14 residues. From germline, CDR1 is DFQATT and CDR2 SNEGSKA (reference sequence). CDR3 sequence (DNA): TGCAGTGCTAGTGCTAGCGGGCTAACCTACGAGCAGTACTTC. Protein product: CSASASGLTYEQYF.

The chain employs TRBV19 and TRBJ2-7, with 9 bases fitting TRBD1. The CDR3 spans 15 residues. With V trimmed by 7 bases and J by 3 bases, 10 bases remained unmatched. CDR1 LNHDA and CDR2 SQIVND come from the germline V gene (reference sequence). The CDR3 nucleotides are TGTGCCAGTACTTCCGGGACAGGGTCTATCTACGAGCAGTACTTC. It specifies CASTSGTGSIYEQYF.

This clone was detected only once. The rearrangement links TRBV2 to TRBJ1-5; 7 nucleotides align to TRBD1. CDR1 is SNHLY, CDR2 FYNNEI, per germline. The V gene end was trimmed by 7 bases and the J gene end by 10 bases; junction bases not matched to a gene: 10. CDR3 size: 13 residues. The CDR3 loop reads CASNGRGQDPQHF. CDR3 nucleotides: TGTGCCAGCAATGGGAGGGGGCAAGACCCCCAGCATTTT.

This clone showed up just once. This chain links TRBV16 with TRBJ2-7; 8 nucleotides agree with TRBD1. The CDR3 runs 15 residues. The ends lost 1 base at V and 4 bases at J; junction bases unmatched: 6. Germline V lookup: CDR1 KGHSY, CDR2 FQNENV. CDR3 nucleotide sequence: TGTGCCAGCAGCCAATTCCGGACAGGGCCATACGAGCAGTACTTC. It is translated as CASSQFRTGPYEQYF.

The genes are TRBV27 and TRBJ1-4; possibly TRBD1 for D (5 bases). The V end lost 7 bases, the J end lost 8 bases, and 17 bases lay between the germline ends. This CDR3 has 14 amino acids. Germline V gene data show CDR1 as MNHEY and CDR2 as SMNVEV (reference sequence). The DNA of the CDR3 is TGTGCCAGCAAGAGATCCCGGGACGGGGAAAAACTGTTTTTT. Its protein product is CASKRSRDGEKLFF. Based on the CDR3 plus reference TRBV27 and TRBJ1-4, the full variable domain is EAQVTQNPRYLITVTGKKLTVTCSQNMNHEYMSWYRQDPGLGLRQIYYSMNVEVTDKGDVPEGYKVSRKEKRNFPLILESPSPNQTSLYFCASKRSRDGEKLFFGSGTQLSVL.

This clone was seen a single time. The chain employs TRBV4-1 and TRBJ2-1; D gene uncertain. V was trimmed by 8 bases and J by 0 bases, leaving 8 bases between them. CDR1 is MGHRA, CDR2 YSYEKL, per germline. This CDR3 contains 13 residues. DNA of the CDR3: TGCGCCAGCGGGATGAGCTCCTACAATGAGCAGTTCTTC. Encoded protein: CASGMSSYNEQFF.

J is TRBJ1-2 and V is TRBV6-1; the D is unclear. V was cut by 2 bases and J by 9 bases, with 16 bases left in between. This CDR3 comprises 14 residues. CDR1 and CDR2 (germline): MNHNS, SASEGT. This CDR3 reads CASSERIGQASYTF. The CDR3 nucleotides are TGTGCCAGCAGTGAAAGAATAGGGCAGGCAAGCTACACCTTC.

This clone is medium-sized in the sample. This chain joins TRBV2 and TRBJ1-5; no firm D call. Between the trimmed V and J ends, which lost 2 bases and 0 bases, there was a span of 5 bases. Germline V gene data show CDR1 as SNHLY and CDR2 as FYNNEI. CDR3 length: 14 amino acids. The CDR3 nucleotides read TGTGCCAGCAGTGAATCTTATAGCAATCAGCCCCAGCATTTT. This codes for CASSESYSNQPQHF.

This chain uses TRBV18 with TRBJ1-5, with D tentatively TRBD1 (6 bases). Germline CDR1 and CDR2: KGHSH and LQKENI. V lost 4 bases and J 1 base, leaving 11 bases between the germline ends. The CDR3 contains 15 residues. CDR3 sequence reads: CASSLGTGSNQPQHF. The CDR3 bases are TGTGCCAGCTCACTAGGTACAGGGAGCAATCAGCCCCAGCATTTT. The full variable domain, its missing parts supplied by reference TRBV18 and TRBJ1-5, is NAGVMQNPRHLVRRRGQEARLRCSPMKGHSHVYWYRQLPEEGLKFMVYLQKENIIDESGMPKERFSAEFPKEGPSILRIQQVVRGDSAAYFCASSLGTGSNQPQHFGDGTRLSIL.

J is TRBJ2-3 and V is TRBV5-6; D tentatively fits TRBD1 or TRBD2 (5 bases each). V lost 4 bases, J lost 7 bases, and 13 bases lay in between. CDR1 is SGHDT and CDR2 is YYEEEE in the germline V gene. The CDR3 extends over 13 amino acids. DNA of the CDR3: TGTGCCAGCAGCCCCTCGGGGCGGAATACGCAGTATTTT. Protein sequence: CASSPSGRNTQYF.

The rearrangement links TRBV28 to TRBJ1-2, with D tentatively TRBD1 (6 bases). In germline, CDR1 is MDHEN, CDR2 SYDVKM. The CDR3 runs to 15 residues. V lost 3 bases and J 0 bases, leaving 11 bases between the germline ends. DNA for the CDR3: TGTGCCAGCAGTTTTTCGGACAGAGCTAACTATGGCTACACCTTC. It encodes CASSFSDRANYGYTF.

CDR3 amino acids: CASSLAPTVGLGYEQYF. As DNA, the CDR3 is TGTGCCAGCAGCTTGGCCCCGACAGTCGGCTTGGGCTACGAGCAGTACTTC. The chain recombines TRBV5-8 with TRBJ2-7; possible D gene TRBD1, 5 bases. CDR1 and CDR2 (germline): SGHTS, YDEGEE. V gave up 0 bases and J gave up 3 bases, with 19 bases separating them. The CDR3 consists of 17 residues.

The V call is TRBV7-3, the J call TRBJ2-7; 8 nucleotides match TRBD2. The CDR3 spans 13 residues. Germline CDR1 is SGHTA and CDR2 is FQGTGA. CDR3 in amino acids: CANRELAAYEQYF. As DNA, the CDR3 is TGTGCAAACAGGGAACTAGCGGCCTACGAGCAGTACTTC.

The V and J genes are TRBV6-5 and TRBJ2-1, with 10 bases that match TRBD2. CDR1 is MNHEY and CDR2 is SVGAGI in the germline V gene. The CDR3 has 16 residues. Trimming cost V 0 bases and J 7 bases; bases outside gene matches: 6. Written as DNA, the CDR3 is TGTGCCAGCAGTTACTCGGCTAGCGGGAGTATGAATGAGCAGTTCTTC. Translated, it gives CASSYSASGSMNEQFF.

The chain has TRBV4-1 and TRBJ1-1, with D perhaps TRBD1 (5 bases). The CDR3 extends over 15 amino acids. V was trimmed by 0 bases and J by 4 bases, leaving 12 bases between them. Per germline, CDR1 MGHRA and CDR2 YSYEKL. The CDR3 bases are TGCGCCAGCAGCCAAGAACGGCGGGGCCGCACTGAAGCTTTCTTT. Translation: CASSQERRGRTEAFF.

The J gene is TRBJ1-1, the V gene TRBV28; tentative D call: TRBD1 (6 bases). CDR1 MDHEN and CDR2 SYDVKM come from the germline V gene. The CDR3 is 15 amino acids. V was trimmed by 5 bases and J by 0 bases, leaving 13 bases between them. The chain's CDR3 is CASSPKGGVNTEAFF. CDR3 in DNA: TGTGCCAGCAGTCCAAAGGGGGGAGTGAACACTGAAGCTTTCTTT.

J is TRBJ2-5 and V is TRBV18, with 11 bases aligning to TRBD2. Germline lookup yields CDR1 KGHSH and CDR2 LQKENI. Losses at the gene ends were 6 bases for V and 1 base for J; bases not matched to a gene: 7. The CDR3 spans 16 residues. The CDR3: CASSLRLAGFQETQYF. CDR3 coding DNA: TGTGCCAGCTCCCTCAGACTAGCGGGATTCCAAGAGACCCAGTACTTC.

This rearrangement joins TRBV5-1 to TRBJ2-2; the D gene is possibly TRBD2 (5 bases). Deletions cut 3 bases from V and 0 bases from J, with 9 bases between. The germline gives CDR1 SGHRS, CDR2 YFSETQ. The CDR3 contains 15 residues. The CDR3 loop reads CASSSTGANTGELFF. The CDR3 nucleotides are TGCGCCAGCAGCTCGACCGGGGCGAACACCGGGGAGCTGTTTTTT. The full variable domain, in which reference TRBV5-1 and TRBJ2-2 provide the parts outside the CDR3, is KAGVTQTPRYLIKTRGQQVTLSCSPISGHRSVSWYQQTPGQGLQFLFEYFSETQRNKGNFPGRFSGRQFSNSRSEMNVSTLELGDSALYLCASSSTGANTGELFFGEGSRLTVL.